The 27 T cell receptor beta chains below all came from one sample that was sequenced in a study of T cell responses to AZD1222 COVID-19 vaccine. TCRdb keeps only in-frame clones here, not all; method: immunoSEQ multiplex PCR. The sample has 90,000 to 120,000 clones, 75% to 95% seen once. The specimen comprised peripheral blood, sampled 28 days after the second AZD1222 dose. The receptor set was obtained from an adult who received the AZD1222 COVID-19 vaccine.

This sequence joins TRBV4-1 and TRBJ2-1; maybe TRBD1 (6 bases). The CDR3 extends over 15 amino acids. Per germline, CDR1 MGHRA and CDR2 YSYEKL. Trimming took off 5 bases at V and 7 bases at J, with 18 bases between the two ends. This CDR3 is CASSYRDTNGNEQFF. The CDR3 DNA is TGCGCCAGCAGCTATCGGGACACTAACGGGAATGAGCAGTTCTTC.

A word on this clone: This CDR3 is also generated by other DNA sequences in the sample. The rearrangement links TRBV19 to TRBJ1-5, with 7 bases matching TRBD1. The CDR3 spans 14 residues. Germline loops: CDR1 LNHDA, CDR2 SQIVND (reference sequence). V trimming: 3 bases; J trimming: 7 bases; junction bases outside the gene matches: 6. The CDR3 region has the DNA TGTGCCAGTAGTATCAAAGGGGGCGACCAGCCCCAGCATTTT. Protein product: CASSIKGGDQPQHF.

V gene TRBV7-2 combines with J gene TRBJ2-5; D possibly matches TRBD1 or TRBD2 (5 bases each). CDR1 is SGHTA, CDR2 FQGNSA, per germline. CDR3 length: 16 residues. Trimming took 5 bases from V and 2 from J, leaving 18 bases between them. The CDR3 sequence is CASSPRWGRGQETQYF. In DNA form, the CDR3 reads TGTGCCAGCAGCCCCCGTTGGGGGAGAGGTCAAGAGACCCAGTACTTC.

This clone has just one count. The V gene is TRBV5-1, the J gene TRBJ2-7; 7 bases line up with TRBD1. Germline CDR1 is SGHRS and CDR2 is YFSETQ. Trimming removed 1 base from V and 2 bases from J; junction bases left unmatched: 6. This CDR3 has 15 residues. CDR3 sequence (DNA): TGCGCCAGCAGCTTGCCAGGGACAGCAACCTACGAGCAGTACTTC. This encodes CASSLPGTATYEQYF.

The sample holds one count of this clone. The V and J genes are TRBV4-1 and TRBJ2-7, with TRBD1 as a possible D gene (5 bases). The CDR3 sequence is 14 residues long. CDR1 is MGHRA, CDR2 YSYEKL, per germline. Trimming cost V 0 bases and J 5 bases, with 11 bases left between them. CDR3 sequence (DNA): TGCGCCAGCAGCCAAGACAGGGCCCTCAACGAGCAGTACTTC. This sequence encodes CASSQDRALNEQYF.

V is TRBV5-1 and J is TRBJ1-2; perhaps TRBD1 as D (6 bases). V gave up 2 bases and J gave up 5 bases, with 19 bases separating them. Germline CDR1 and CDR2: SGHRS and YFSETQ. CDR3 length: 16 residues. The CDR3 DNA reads TGCGCCAGCAGCTTATACCTAAGCAGGGGTTGGTATGGCTACACCTTC. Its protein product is CASSLYLSRGWYGYTF.

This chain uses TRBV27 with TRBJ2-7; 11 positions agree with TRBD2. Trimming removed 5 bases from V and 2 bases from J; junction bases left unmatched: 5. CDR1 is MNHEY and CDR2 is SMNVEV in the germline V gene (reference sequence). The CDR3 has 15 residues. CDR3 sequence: CASSVTSGDPYEQYF. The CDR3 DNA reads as TGTGCCAGCAGTGTGACTAGCGGGGACCCCTACGAGCAGTACTTC.

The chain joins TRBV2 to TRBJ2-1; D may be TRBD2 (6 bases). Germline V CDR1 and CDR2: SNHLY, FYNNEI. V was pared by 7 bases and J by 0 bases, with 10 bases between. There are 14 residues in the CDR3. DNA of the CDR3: TGTGCCAGCAAAACTAGCCACTCCTACAATGAGCAGTTCTTC. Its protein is CASKTSHSYNEQFF.

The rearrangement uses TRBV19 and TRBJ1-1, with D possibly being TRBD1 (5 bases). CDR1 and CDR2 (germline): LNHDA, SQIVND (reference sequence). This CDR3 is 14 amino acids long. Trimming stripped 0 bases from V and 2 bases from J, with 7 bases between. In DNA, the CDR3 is TGTGCCAGTAGTATAGAGGGGCACAACACTGAAGCTTTCTTT. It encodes CASSIEGHNTEAFF. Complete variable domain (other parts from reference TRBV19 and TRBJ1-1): DGGITQSPKYLFRKEGQNVTLSCEQNLNHDAMYWYRQDPGQGLRLIYYSQIVNDFQKGDIAEGYSVSREKKESFPLTVTSAQKNPTAFYLCASSIEGHNTEAFFGQGTRLTVV.

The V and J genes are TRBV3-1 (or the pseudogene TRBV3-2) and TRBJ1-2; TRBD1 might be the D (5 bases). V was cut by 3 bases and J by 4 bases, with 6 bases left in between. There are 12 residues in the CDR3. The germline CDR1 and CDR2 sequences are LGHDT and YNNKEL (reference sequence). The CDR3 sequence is CASSQTVYGYTF. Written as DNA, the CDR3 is TGTGCCAGCAGCCAGACAGTCTATGGCTACACCTTC.

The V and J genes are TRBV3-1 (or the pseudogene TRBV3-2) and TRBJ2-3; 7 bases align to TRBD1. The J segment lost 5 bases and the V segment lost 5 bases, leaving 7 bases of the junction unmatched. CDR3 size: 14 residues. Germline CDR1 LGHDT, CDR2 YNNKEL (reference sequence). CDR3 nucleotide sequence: TGTGCCAGCAGCAGGCGACAGGGTATAGATACGCAGTATTTT. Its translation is CASSRRQGIDTQYF.

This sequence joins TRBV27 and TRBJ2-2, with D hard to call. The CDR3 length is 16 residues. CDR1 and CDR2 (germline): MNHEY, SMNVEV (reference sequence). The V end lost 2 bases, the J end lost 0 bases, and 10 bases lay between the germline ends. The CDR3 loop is CASSLDHAPNTGELFF. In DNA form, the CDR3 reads TGTGCCAGCAGTTTAGACCATGCCCCGAACACCGGGGAGCTGTTTTTT.

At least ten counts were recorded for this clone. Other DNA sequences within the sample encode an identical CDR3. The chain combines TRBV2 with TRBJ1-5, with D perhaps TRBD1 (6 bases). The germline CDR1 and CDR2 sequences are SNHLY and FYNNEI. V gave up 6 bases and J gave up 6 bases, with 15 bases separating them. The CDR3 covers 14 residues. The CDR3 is CASRGRGGSQPQHF. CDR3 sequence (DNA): TGTGCCAGCAGGGGAAGGGGGGGAAGTCAGCCCCAGCATTTT.

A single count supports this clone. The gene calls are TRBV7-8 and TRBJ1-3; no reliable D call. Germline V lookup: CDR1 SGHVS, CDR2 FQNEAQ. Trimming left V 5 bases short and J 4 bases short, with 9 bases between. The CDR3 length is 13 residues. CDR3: CASSPYRGNTIYF. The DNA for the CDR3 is TGTGCCAGCAGCCCATACAGAGGAAACACCATATATTTT.

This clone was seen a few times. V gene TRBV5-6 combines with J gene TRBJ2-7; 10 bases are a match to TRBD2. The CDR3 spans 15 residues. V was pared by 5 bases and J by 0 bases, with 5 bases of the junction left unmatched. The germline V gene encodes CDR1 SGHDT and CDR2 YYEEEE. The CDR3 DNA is TGTGCCAGCAGTCCTGGGACTAGCGTCTCCTACGAGCAGTACTTC. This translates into CASSPGTSVSYEQYF.

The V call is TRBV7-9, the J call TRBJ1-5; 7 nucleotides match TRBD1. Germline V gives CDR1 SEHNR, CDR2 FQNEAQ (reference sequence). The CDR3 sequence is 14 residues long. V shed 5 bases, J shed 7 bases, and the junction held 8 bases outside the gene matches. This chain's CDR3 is CASSPTGKEQPQHF. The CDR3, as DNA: TGTGCCAGCAGCCCGACAGGGAAGGAGCAGCCCCAGCATTTT.

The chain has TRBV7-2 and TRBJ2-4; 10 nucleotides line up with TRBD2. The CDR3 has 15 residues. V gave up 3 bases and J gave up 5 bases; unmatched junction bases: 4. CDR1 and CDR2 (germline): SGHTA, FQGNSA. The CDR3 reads CASSLTSGPQNIQYF. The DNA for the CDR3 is TGTGCCAGCAGCTTGACTAGCGGGCCCCAAAACATTCAGTACTTC.

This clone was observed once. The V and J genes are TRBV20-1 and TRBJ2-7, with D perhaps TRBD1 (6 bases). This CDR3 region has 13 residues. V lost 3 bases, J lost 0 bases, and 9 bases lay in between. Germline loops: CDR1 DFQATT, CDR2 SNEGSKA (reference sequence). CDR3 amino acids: CSASQGSSYEQYF. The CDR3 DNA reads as TGCAGTGCTAGTCAGGGGAGCTCCTACGAGCAGTACTTC.

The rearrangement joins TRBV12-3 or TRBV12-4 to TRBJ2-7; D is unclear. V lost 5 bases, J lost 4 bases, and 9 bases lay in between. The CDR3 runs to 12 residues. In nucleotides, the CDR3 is TGTGCCAGCAGTCCTCAACTATACGAGCAGTACTTC. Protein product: CASSPQLYEQYF.

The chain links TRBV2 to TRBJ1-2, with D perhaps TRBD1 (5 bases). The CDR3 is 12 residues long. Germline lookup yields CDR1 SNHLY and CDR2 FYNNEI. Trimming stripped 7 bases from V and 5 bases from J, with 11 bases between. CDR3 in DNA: TGTGCCAGCACCCGGGACGGGTATGGCTACACCTTC. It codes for CASTRDGYGYTF.

The CDR3 reads CASSLAGEVEQYF. The CDR3, as DNA: TGTGCCAGCAGCTTGGCAGGGGAGGTCGAGCAGTACTTC. This sequence joins TRBV5-4 and TRBJ2-7; D may match TRBD1 or TRBD2 (6 bases each). V lost 0 bases to trimming and J lost 6 bases, with 10 bases between them. CDR1 is SGHNT, CDR2 YYREEE, per germline (reference sequence). The length of the CDR3 is 13 residues. Based on the CDR3 plus reference TRBV5-4 and TRBJ2-7, the full variable domain is ETGVTQSPTHLIKTRGQQVTLRCSSQSGHNTVSWYQQALGQGPQFIFQYYREEENGRGNFPPRFSGLQFPNYSSELNVNALELDDSALYLCASSLAGEVEQYFGPGTRLTVT.

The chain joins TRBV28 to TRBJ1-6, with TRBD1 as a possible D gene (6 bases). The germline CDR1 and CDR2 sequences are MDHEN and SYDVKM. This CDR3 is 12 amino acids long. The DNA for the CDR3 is TGTGCAGGGGGGGTCCAGGGTTCACCCCTCCACTTT. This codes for CAGGVQGSPLHF.

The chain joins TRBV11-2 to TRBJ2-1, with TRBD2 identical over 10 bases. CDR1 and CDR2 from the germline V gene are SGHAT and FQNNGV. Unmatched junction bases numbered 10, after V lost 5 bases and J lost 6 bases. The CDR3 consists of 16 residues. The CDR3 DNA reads TGTGCCAGCAGCGCCTTACTAGCGGGAAGTGTCAATGAGCAGTTCTTC. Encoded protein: CASSALLAGSVNEQFF. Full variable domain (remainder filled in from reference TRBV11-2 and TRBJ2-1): EAGVAQSPRYKIIEKRQSVAFWCNPISGHATLYWYQQILGQGPKLLIQFQNNGVVDDSQLPKDRFSAERLKGVDSTLKIQPAKLEDSAVYLCASSALLAGSVNEQFFGPGTRLTVL.

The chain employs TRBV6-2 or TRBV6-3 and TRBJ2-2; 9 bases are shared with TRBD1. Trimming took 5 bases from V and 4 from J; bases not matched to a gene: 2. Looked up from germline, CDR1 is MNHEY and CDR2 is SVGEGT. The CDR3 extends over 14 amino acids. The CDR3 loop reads CASSRDRATGELFF. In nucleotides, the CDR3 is TGTGCCAGCAGTCGGGACAGGGCCACCGGGGAGCTGTTTTTT.

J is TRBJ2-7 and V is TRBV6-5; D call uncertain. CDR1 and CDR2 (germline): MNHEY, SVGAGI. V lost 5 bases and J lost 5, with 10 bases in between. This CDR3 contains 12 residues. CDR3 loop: CASSTLGDEQYF. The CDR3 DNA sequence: TGTGCCAGCAGTACCCTCGGCGACGAGCAGTACTTC.

The CDR3 is CALRTSGERNTGELFF. The CDR3 nucleotides are TGTGCCCTACGGACTAGCGGAGAGAGGAACACCGGGGAGCTGTTTTTT. The V call is TRBV7-9, the J call TRBJ2-2; TRBD2 agrees at 10 bases. CDR3 size: 16 residues. V shed 11 bases and J 1 base; nucleotides not matched to a gene: 10. Germline lookup yields CDR1 SEHNR and CDR2 FQNEAQ (reference sequence).

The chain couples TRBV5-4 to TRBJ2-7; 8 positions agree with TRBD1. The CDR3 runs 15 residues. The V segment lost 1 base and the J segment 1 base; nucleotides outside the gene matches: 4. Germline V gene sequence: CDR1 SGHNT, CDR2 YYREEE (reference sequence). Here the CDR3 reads CASSLFDRGSYEQYF. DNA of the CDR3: TGTGCCAGCAGCTTGTTTGACAGGGGATCCTACGAGCAGTACTTC.